The 4 T cell receptor beta chains in this list originate from one sample, sequenced in a study of T cell responses to AZD1222 COVID-19 vaccine. Method: immunoSEQ multiplex PCR; TCRdb's copy keeps in-frame clones and lacks some. The sample carries around 140,000 clones, more than 85% recorded once. This material consisted of peripheral blood, taken on day 0 of AZD1222 vaccination. These receptors were collected from an adult in good health.

The chain employs TRBV5-6 and TRBJ2-3; no reliable D call. The germline V gene encodes CDR1 SGHDT and CDR2 YYEEEE. The CDR3 runs to 13 residues. V lost 3 bases and J lost 2, with 7 bases in between. The CDR3 region is CASSYAPTDTQYF. CDR3 DNA: TGTGCCAGCAGCTACGCCCCCACAGATACGCAGTATTTT.

V usage is TRBV4-3 and J usage is TRBJ2-1; the match to TRBD2 covers 11 bases. Unmatched junction bases numbered 4, after V lost 4 bases and J lost 8 bases. The CDR3 covers 14 residues. CDR1 and CDR2 (germline): LGHNA, YSLEER. CDR3 nucleotide sequence: TGCGCCAGCAGCCCTAGCGGGGGGCGGGATGAGCAGTTCTTC. Protein product: CASSPSGGRDEQFF.

V and J are TRBV11-1 and TRBJ1-1; D is unclear. CDR1 is SGHAT, CDR2 FQDESV, per germline (reference sequence). The ends were cut back, 2 bases at V and 4 bases at J, with 14 bases in the middle. The CDR3 runs to 15 residues. CDR3 nucleotide sequence: TGTGCCAGCAGCTTAAGTAGAGGGCTGCTCACTGAAGCTTTCTTT. Translated, it gives CASSLSRGLLTEAFF.

The rearrangement links TRBV30 to TRBJ1-5; D remains ambiguous. Germline V gives CDR1 GTSNPN, CDR2 SVGIG (reference sequence). The CDR3 is 13 amino acids. Trimming removed 3 bases from V and 1 base from J, with 7 bases in between. CDR3 coding DNA: TGTGCCTGGAGCTCAGCGAGCAATCAGCCCCAGCATTTT. It translates to CAWSSASNQPQHF.